This T cell receptor beta chain derives from a study of response to subunit inactivated influenza vaccine. The sample holds many counts of this clonotype. Its antigen is not known. Whole-study results and caveats: Authors suggested that a seasonal influenza vaccination recruits few new T cells each time.

Per the germline V gene, CDR1 is SGHRS and CDR2 is YFSETQ. Trimming stripped 4 bases from V and 0 bases from J, with 11 bases between. CDR3 length: 14 residues. Using its own MiXCR run on the RT-PCR reads, TCRdb lists one record per CDR3 protein. This sample yields about 520,000 distinct CDR3 sequences, of which approximately 7.7% are seen a single time; approximately 14% belongs to the top ten. The V call is TRBV5-1, the J call TRBJ2-7, with D perhaps TRBD2 (6 bases). The clonotype was recovered from a man aged 45 to 70 who received an inactivated influenza vaccine. The material sequenced was PBMCs from blood, taken less than 30 months after vaccination. CDR3 sequence: CASSQGTASYEQYF. CDR3 coding DNA: TGCGCCAGCAGCCAAGGGACTGCCTCCTACGAGCAGTACTTC.